Presented here are 21 T cell receptor beta chains from one specimen sequenced in a study of T cell changes during pregnancy in multiple sclerosis. Assay: immunoSEQ multiplex PCR; the TCRdb copy retains only in-frame clones and omits some. The sample has 70,000 to 95,000 clones; over 85% are singletons. The specimen was peripheral blood, collected in the first trimester of pregnancy. Receptors originate from a female donor with multiple sclerosis, enrolled in a pregnancy study.

The chain has TRBV15 and TRBJ1-1, with TRBD1 matching 9 bases. Germline lookup yields CDR1 LNHNV and CDR2 YYDKDF (reference sequence). This CDR3 is 18 amino acids long. V lost 6 bases to trimming and J lost 0 bases; unmatched junction nucleotides: 14. The CDR3 sequence: CATRDSDRGWVMNTEAFF. The CDR3 nucleotides read TGTGCCACCAGGGATTCGGACAGGGGATGGGTTATGAACACTGAAGCTTTCTTT.

V is TRBV7-9 and J is TRBJ1-3; 10 positions agree with TRBD1. Per the germline V gene, CDR1 is SEHNR and CDR2 is FQNEAQ (reference sequence). Losses at the gene ends were 5 bases for V and 1 base for J; bases not matched to a gene: 11. This CDR3 is built from 18 residues. The DNA of the CDR3 is TGTGCCAGCAGCCCTGGGACAGGGGCTAGAGATTCTGGAAACACCATATATTTT. Amino acids: CASSPGTGARDSGNTIYF.

CDR3 in amino acids: CASAGGAETQYF. Written as DNA, the CDR3 is TGTGCCAGCGCGGGGGGGGCTGAGACCCAGTACTTC. The V gene is TRBV7-8, the J gene TRBJ2-5, with TRBD2 matching 9 bases. The germline CDR1 and CDR2 sequences are SGHVS and FQNEAQ. This CDR3 contains 12 residues. V lost 8 bases and J lost 5; bases outside the gene matches: 3.

The V and J genes are TRBV2 and TRBJ2-1; TRBD2 is a possible D gene (5 bases). V was pared by 7 bases and J by 8 bases, with 21 bases between. The CDR3 covers 15 residues. Looked up from germline, CDR1 is SNHLY and CDR2 is FYNNEI. The CDR3 sequence is CASTAGWAVGDEQFF. The CDR3 region has the DNA TGTGCCAGCACTGCCGGGTGGGCAGTGGGAGATGAGCAGTTCTTC.

The rearrangement uses TRBV6-5 and TRBJ2-2; TRBD1 matches 10 bases. The CDR3 spans 14 residues. The ends lost 6 bases at V and 9 bases at J; junction bases unmatched: 7. Germline V gene sequence: CDR1 MNHEY, CDR2 SVGAGI. The CDR3: CASSLDRGRRELFF. The CDR3 coding sequence is TGTGCCAGCAGCCTTGACAGGGGGCGTCGGGAGCTGTTTTTT.

J is TRBJ1-1 and V is TRBV2, with D tentatively TRBD1 (6 bases). CDR1 SNHLY and CDR2 FYNNEI come from the germline V gene. Trimming shortened V by 1 base and J by 5 bases, and 8 bases separated the two germline ends. The CDR3 has 13 residues. The CDR3, as DNA: TGTGCCAGCAGTGAAGAGGGGGGGACTGAAGCTTTCTTT. The encoded protein is CASSEEGGTEAFF.

The J gene is TRBJ2-2, the V gene TRBV4-1; 7 nucleotides agree with TRBD2. Unmatched junction bases numbered 4, after V lost 2 bases and J lost 4 bases. CDR3 size: 15 residues. CDR1 is MGHRA, CDR2 YSYEKL, per germline. The DNA for the CDR3 is TGCGCCAGCAGCCAACCATGGGAGGGCACCGGGGAGCTGTTTTTT. Translating gives CASSQPWEGTGELFF.

This clone was picked up one time. The chain combines TRBV6-5 with TRBJ1-1; 8 bases align to TRBD1. CDR3 length: 13 residues. Germline V lookup: CDR1 MNHEY, CDR2 SVGAGI. The ends lost 5 bases at V and 4 bases at J; junction bases unmatched: 3. This CDR3 reads CASSNRGGTEAFF. In DNA, the CDR3 is TGTGCCAGCAGTAACAGGGGGGGCACTGAAGCTTTCTTT.

The chain employs TRBV7-9 and TRBJ2-5; possible D gene TRBD1, 6 bases. Germline-derived CDR1 and CDR2 are SEHNR and FQNEAQ (reference sequence). The CDR3 extends over 11 amino acids. Trimming took off 7 bases at V and 5 bases at J, with 8 bases between the two ends. CDR3 in amino acids: CASNTGETQYF. CDR3 coding DNA: TGTGCCAGCAACACAGGGGAGACCCAGTACTTC.

The V call is TRBV7-3, the J call TRBJ2-7; possible D gene TRBD2, 5 bases. The V and J ends lost 0 bases and 0 bases respectively, with 12 bases between them. Germline CDR1 SGHTA, CDR2 FQGTGA. There are 16 residues in the CDR3. The CDR3 DNA reads TGTGCCAGCAGCTTAACGGGAGCCTCAAGCTCCTACGAGCAGTACTTC. Protein sequence: CASSLTGASSSYEQYF. Complete variable domain (other parts from reference TRBV7-3 and TRBJ2-7): GAGVSQTPSNKVTEKGKYVELRCDPISGHTALYWYRQSLGQGPEFLIYFQGTGAADDSGLPNDRFFAVRPEGSVSTLKIQRTERGDSAVYLCASSLTGASSSYEQYFGPGTRLTVT.

V usage is TRBV25-1 and J usage is TRBJ1-2, with 7 bases lining up with TRBD1. Germline CDR1 MGHDK, CDR2 SYGVNS. CDR3 length equals 13 residues. The ends lost 7 bases at V and 2 bases at J; junction bases unmatched: 4. The CDR3 coding sequence is TGTGCCAGCAACCGGGACAGCAACTATGGCTACACCTTC. It encodes CASNRDSNYGYTF.

The chain has TRBV6-4 and TRBJ2-2; D unresolved. There are 12 residues in the CDR3. Germline lookup yields CDR1 MRHNA and CDR2 SNTAGT. With 4 bases removed from V and 6 bases from J, the gap between germline ends came to 6 bases. The CDR3 DNA reads TGTGCCAGCAGTGCGGTCCCCGGGGAGCTGTTTTTT. As protein: CASSAVPGELFF.

The genes are TRBV2 and TRBJ1-5; weak D call: TRBD1 (6 bases). Trimming shortened V by 6 bases and J by 4 bases, and 10 bases separated the two germline ends. The CDR3 length is 13 residues. CDR1 is SNHLY, CDR2 FYNNEI, per germline. The CDR3 sequence: CASRAQGNQPQHF. The DNA for the CDR3 is TGTGCCAGCAGGGCACAGGGTAATCAGCCCCAGCATTTT.

This sequence joins TRBV5-5 and TRBJ2-1; no clear D. This CDR3 is 15 amino acids long. Germline V gene sequence: CDR1 SGHKS, CDR2 YYEKEE (reference sequence). Deletions cut 2 bases from V and 6 bases from J, with 15 bases between. The CDR3 DNA reads as TGTGCCAGCAGCTTAGTGGCGGATACTCGCAATGAGCAGTTCTTC. Translation gives CASSLVADTRNEQFF.

The chain joins TRBV1 to TRBJ1-6; the table calls TRBD1, which could not be checked here. TRBV1 is an annotated pseudogene. The CDR3 length is 17 residues. The CDR3 DNA follows: TGCACCAGCAGCCAAACTCGGGACACAGACCAAAATTCACCCCTCCACTTT. Translated, it gives CTSSQTRDTDQNSPLHF.

The rearrangement joins TRBV15 to TRBJ2-7; D gene uncertain. The V gene's germline CDR1 is LNHNV and CDR2 YYDKDF (reference sequence). The ends were cut back, 5 bases at V and 6 bases at J, with 11 bases in the middle. The CDR3 totals 12 residues. The CDR3 sequence is CATSGSAIEQYF. CDR3 DNA: TGTGCCACCAGCGGTTCCGCGATCGAGCAGTACTTC. Combining the CDR3 with reference TRBV15 and TRBJ2-7 gives the whole variable domain DAMVIQNPRYQVTQFGKPVTLSCSQTLNHNVMYWYQQKSSQAPKLLFHYYDKDFNNEADTPDNFQSRRPNTSFCFLDIRSPGLGDTAMYLCATSGSAIEQYFGPGTRLTVT.

The chain uses TRBV15 and TRBJ1-6, with a weak D call TRBD1 (5 bases). V lost 1 base and J 0 bases, leaving 10 bases between the germline ends. The CDR3 contains 17 residues. From germline, CDR1 is LNHNV and CDR2 YYDKDF (reference sequence). CDR3 DNA: TGTGCCACCAGCAGAGGGACAAGAAGCTCCTATAATTCACCCCTCCACTTT. Protein: CATSRGTRSSYNSPLHF. The full variable domain, rest sourced from reference TRBV15 and TRBJ1-6, is DAMVIQNPRYQVTQFGKPVTLSCSQTLNHNVMYWYQQKSSQAPKLLFHYYDKDFNNEADTPDNFQSRRPNTSFCFLDIRSPGLGDTAMYLCATSRGTRSSYNSPLHFGNGTRLTVT.

This chain uses TRBV10-3 with TRBJ2-2; 10 bases align to TRBD2. Germline CDR1 ENHRY, CDR2 SYGVKD. V was clipped by 4 bases and J by 4 bases; unmatched bases: 12. The CDR3 has 18 residues. The CDR3 DNA follows: TGTGCCATCAGTGGGGTAGCGGGGGGAAGTTCTAGCACCGGGGAGCTGTTTTTT. This codes for CAISGVAGGSSSTGELFF.

The chain employs TRBV11-2 and TRBJ1-1, with 8 bases identical to TRBD1. Trimming removed 6 bases from V and 1 base from J; junction bases left unmatched: 4. CDR1 SGHAT and CDR2 FQNNGV come from the germline V gene. The CDR3 consists of 14 residues. The CDR3 DNA reads as TGTGCCAGCAGAACCGGGACAGGGAACACTGAAGCTTTCTTT. Protein sequence: CASRTGTGNTEAFF.

J is TRBJ1-2 and V is TRBV27, with D possibly being TRBD1 (5 bases). V lost 9 bases to trimming and J lost 5 bases, with 16 bases between them. Germline loops: CDR1 MNHEY, CDR2 SMNVEV (reference sequence). This CDR3 is 13 amino acids long. The CDR3 DNA reads TGTGCCAGTCACCCCGGGGGTCGATATGGCTACACCTTC. Translated: CASHPGGRYGYTF.

The V call is TRBV13, the J call TRBJ1-2, with 7 bases that match TRBD1. The CDR3 runs to 16 residues. The V gene's germline CDR1 is PRHDT and CDR2 FYEKMQ (reference sequence). V shed 0 bases and J 7 bases; nucleotides not matched to a gene: 11. CDR3 sequence reads: CASSLGRAGGPSGYTF. DNA of the CDR3: TGTGCCAGCAGCTTAGGGCGTGCAGGGGGACCCAGTGGCTACACCTTC.